This T cell receptor beta chain came from a study of response to subunit inactivated influenza vaccine. The study, taken as a whole, reports: The authors proposed limited new T cell recruitment per seasonal influenza vaccination.

TCRdb analysed the RT-PCR reads with MiXCR anew, one entry per CDR3 protein. The sample has about 520,000 distinct CDR3 sequences; roughly 11% are singletons. This clonotype was counted many times. The antigen is undetermined. The CDR3 is made up of 16 amino acids. In germline, CDR1 is LGHNA, CDR2 YNFKEQ. V dropped 1 base and J dropped 0 bases, with 11 bases sitting between them. This sequence originates from a man over 45 who received an inactivated influenza vaccine. The chain uses TRBV4-2 and TRBJ2-3; D might be TRBD1 (5 bases). Sequences were derived from PBMCs from blood, sampled about 40 days after vaccination. The CDR3 bases are TGTGCCAGCAGCCAAGTAGGGGCCTCTAGCACAGATACGCAGTATTTT. This translates into CASSQVGASSTDTQYF.